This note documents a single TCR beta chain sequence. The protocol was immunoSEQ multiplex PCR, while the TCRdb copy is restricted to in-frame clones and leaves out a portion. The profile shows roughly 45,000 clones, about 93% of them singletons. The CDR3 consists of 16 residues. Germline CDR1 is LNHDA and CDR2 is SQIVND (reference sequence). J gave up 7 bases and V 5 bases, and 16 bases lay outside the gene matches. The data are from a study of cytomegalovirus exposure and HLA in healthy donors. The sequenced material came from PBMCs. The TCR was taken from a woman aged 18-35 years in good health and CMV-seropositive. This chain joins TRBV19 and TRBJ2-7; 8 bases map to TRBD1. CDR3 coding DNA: TGTGCCAGTAGTCTCCCCTCCAGGGGGCGGCCCGTGGAGCAGTACTTC. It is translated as CASSLPSRGRPVEQYF.